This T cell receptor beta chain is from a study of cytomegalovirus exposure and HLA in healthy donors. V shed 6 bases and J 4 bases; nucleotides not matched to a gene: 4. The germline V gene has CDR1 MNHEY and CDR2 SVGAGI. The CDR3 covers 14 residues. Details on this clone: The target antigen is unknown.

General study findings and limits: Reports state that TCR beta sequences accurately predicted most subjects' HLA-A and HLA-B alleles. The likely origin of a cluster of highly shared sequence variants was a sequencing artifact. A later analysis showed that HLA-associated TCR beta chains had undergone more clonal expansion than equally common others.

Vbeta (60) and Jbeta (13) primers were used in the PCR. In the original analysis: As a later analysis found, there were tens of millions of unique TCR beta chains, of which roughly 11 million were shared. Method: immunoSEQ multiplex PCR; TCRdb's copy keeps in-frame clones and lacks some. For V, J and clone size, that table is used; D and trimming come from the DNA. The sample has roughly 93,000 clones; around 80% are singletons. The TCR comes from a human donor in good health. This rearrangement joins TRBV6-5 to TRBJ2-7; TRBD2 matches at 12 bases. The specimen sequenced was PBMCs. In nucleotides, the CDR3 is TGTGCCAGCAGCTCTAGCGGGAGGGCATACGAGCAGTACTTC. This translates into CASSSSGRAYEQYF.